What follows are 10 T cell receptor beta chains derived from one specimen sequenced in a study of vaccination and CD4 T cells after COVID-19. Cultured CD4+ T cells had their DNA profiled by the Oncomine TCR Beta short-read assay. TCRdb recomputed calls from the PCR reads with MiXCR, one row per CDR3 protein. Of 14,000 to 15,000 distinct CDR3 sequences listed, around 56% are singletons. Treatment described: approximately 11-day PBMC culture with coronavirus spike peptide pools or control peptides (ViraFEST assay). These receptors lack a known antigen. The specimen sequenced was CD4+ T cells from blood, cultured in vitro. The source is a human donor who had recovered from COVID-19.

The rearrangement uses TRBV29-1 and TRBJ2-1, with D uncertain. Trimming shortened V by 3 bases and J by 0 bases, and 6 bases separated the two germline ends. The germline CDR1 and CDR2 sequences are SQVTM and ANQGSEA. The CDR3 spans 13 residues. CDR3 coding DNA: TGCAGCGTTGAGCAGAGCTCCTACAATGAGCAGTTCTTC. Translating gives CSVEQSSYNEQFF.

V gene TRBV6-4 combines with J gene TRBJ2-3, with D perhaps assigned TRBD1 or TRBD2 (5 bases each). Trimming removed 4 bases from V and 0 bases from J, with 5 bases in between. The CDR3 has 13 amino acids. Germline CDR1 reads MRHNA; CDR2 reads SNTAGT. The CDR3, as DNA: TGTGCCAGCAGTGGGGACAGCACAGATACGCAGTATTTT. Translation gives CASSGDSTDTQYF.

There are a few counts of this clonotype. The CDR3 coding sequence is TGTGCCAGCAGCCGCGGGGGACGCCCGAGCTCCTATAATTCACCCCTCCACTTT. Protein product: CASSRGGRPSSYNSPLHF. The rearrangement links TRBV6-1 to TRBJ1-6; maybe TRBD1 (5 bases). Germline V gene data show CDR1 as MNHNS and CDR2 as SASEGT. CDR3 length: 18 amino acids. Trimming pared 6 bases from V and 0 bases from J, leaving 18 bases between.

The V and J genes are TRBV5-1 and TRBJ2-1, with TRBD1 matching over 7 bases. Germline V lookup: CDR1 SGHRS, CDR2 YFSETQ. V shed 5 bases and J 8 bases; nucleotides not matched to a gene: 7. The CDR3 length is 13 residues. CDR3 DNA: TGCGCCAGCAGTAAGGTAGGGGGCGATGAGCAGTTCTTC. It specifies CASSKVGGDEQFF.

The chain recombines TRBV29-1 with TRBJ2-1; D is uncertain. Germline CDR1 is SQVTM and CDR2 is ANQGSEA. The CDR3 is 12 amino acids. Trimming removed 4 bases at V and 6 bases at J, with 10 bases between. The CDR3 coding sequence is TGCAGCGTTGTGTTTGCCATCAATGAGCAGTTCTTC. Translated: CSVVFAINEQFF.

By share, this clonotype ranks as medium-sized. The gene calls are TRBV6-5 and TRBJ2-7, with D maybe TRBD2 (5 bases). The CDR3 is made up of 13 amino acids. The germline V gene has CDR1 MNHEY and CDR2 SVGAGI. V lost 2 bases and J lost 9, with 14 bases in between. CDR3 residues: CASSYASSYGQYF. The CDR3 nucleotides read TGTGCCAGCAGTTACGCTTCTAGCTATGGGCAGTACTTC.

This rearrangement joins TRBV28 to TRBJ2-7; D might be TRBD1 or TRBD2, each matching 8 bases. CDR3 length: 15 amino acids. The V end lost 6 bases, the J end lost 10 bases, and 25 bases lay between the germline ends. Germline V CDR1 and CDR2: MDHEN, SYDVKM. CDR3 sequence (DNA): TGTGCCAGCAGCCCAGGGGGCAGGGAGACTAGCGAACAGTACTTC. This codes for CASSPGGRETSEQYF. The variable domain in full, with the rest retrieved from reference TRBV28 and TRBJ2-7, is DVKVTQSSRYLVKRTGEKVFLECVQDMDHENMFWYRQDPGLGLRLIYFSYDVKMKEKGDIPEGYSVSREKKERFSLILESASTNQTSMYLCASSPGGRETSEQYFGPGTRLTVT.

The count of this clonotype is one. V and J are TRBV30 and TRBJ2-3; D is unclear. This CDR3 spans 15 amino acids. Deletions cut 0 bases from V and 1 base from J, with 11 bases between. The V gene's germline CDR1 is GTSNPN and CDR2 SVGIG (reference sequence). The CDR3 DNA follows: TGTGCCTGGAGTGTACAAGGCGCCGGCACAGATACGCAGTATTTT. It specifies CAWSVQGAGTDTQYF.

The chain recombines TRBV19 with TRBJ2-4; D is unclear. Germline values: CDR1 LNHDA, CDR2 SQIVND (reference sequence). This CDR3 region has 17 residues. With 1 base removed from V and 0 bases from J, the gap between germline ends came to 13 bases. The chain's CDR3 is CASSIGARMLAKNIQYF. For the CDR3, the DNA is TGTGCCAGTAGTATAGGAGCCCGCATGTTAGCCAAAAACATTCAGTACTTC. Supplemented by reference TRBV19 and TRBJ2-4, the full variable domain reads DGGITQSPKYLFRKEGQNVTLSCEQNLNHDAMYWYRQDPGQGLRLIYYSQIVNDFQKGDIAEGYSVSREKKESFPLTVTSAQKNPTAFYLCASSIGARMLAKNIQYFGAGTRLSVL.

This clonotype showed up just a few times. The chain couples TRBV7-9 to TRBJ2-3; D uncertain. Germline lookup yields CDR1 SEHNR and CDR2 FQNEAQ (reference sequence). This CDR3 is 13 amino acids long. V lost 3 bases, J lost 0 bases, and 4 bases lay in between. The CDR3 DNA is TGTGCCAGCAGCTTGTCTAGCACAGATACGCAGTATTTT. This gives the protein CASSLSSTDTQYF.